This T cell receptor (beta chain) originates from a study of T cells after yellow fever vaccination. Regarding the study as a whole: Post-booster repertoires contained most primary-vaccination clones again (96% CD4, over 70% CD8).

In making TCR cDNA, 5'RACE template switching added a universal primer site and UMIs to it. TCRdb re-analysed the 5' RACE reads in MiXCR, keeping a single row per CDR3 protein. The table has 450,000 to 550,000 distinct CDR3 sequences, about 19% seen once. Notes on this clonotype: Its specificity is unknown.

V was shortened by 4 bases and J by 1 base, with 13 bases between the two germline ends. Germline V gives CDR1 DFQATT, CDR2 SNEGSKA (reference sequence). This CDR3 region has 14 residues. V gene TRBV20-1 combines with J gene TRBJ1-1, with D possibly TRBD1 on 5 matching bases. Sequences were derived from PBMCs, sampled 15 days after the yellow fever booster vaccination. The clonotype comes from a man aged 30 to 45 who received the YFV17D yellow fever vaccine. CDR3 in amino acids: CSANRWGRNTEAFF. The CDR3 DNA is TGCAGTGCTAACAGGTGGGGCCGGAACACTGAAGCTTTCTTT.